This TCR beta chain was documented in a study of shared clonotypes between healthy human individuals. Naive CD4+ cells were CD45RA-selected; the remaining cells were memory. The CDR3 contains 15 residues. The V end was cut by 3 bases, the J end by 0 bases, with 9 bases between. Germline CDR1 is MNHEY and CDR2 is SMNVEV (reference sequence). This clone came up a few times. The antigen remains unidentified. The method was immunoSEQ multiplex PCR; TCRdb's version includes in-frame clones alone and lacks a portion of them. This table holds around 750,000 clones, about 74% found once. General study findings and limits: What rarefaction showed was incomplete sorted-subset sequencing despite large depth.

This TCR was sampled from a young woman in good health. Material for sequencing was memory CD4+ T cells sorted from blood. Subset specified: CD45RA-negative fraction. The rearrangement uses TRBV27 and TRBJ2-4; D call uncertain. Here the CDR3 reads CASSFITEAKNIQYF. The CDR3 nucleotides are TGTGCCAGCAGTTTCATTACGGAAGCCAAAAACATTCAGTACTTC.